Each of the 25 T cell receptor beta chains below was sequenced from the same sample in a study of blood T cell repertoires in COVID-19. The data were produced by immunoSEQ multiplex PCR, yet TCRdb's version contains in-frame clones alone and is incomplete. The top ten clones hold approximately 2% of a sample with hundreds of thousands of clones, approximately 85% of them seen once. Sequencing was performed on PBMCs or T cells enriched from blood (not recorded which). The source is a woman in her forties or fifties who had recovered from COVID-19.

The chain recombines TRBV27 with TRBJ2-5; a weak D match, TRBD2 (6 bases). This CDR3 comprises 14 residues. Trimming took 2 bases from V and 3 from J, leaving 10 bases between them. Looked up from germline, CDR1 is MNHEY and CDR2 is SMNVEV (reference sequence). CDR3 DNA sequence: TGTGCCAGCAGTTTAGTCTGGGGGGAAGAGACCCAGTACTTC. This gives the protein CASSLVWGEETQYF.

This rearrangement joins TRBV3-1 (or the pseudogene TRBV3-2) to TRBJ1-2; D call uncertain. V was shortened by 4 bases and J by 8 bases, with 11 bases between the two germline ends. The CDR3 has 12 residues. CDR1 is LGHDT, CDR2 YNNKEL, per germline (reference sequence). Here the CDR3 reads CASSRTDGGYTF. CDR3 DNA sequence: TGTGCCAGCAGCCGTACAGATGGGGGCTACACCTTC.

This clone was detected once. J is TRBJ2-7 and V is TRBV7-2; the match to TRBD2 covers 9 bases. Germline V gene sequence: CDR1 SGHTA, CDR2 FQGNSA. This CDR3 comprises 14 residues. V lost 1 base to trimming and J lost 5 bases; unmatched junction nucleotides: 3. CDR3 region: CASSLGGRAHEQYF. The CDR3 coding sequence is TGTGCCAGCAGCTTAGGCGGGAGGGCCCACGAGCAGTACTTC.

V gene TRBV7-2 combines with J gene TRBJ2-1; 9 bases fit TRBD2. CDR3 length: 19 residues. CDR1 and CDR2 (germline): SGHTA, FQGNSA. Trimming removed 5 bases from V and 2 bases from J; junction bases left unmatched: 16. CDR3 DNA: TGTGCCAGCAGCCACTGGGGGCGGGAGGGCCTCTCAACCTACAATGAGCAGTTCTTC. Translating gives CASSHWGREGLSTYNEQFF.

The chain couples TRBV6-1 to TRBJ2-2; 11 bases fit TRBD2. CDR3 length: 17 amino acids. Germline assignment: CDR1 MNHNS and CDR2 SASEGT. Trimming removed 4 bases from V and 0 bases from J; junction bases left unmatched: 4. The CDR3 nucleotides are TGTGCCAGCAGTGTACTAGCGGGGGTAACGAACACCGGGGAGCTGTTTTTT. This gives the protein CASSVLAGVTNTGELFF.

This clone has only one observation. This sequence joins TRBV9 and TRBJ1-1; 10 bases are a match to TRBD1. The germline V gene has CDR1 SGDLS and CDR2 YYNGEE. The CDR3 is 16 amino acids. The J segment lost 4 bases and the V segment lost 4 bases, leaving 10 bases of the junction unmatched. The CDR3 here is CASSLTHDRGLTEAFF. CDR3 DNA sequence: TGTGCCAGCAGCCTAACCCATGACAGGGGGCTCACTGAAGCTTTCTTT.

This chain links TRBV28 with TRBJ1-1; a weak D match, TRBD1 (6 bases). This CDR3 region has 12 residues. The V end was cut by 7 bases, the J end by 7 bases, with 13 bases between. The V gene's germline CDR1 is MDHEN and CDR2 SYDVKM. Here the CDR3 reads CASTWQGNEAFF. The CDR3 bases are TGTGCCAGCACTTGGCAGGGGAATGAAGCTTTCTTT.

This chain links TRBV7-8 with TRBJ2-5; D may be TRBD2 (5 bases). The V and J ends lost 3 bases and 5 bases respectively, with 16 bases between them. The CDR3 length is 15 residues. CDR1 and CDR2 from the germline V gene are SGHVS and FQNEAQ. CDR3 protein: CASSLNEGRVETQYF. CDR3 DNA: TGTGCCAGCAGCTTGAATGAGGGCCGAGTGGAGACCCAGTACTTC.

This CDR3 reads CASSLVGLAVDIQYF. Here the CDR3 DNA reads TGTGCCAGCAGCTTAGTAGGACTAGCGGTTGACATTCAGTACTTC. The rearrangement joins TRBV7-2 to TRBJ2-4; TRBD2 aligns across 10 bases. Germline CDR1 and CDR2: SGHTA and FQGNSA. The J segment lost 8 bases and the V segment lost 1 base, leaving 5 bases of the junction unmatched. The CDR3 sequence is 15 residues long.

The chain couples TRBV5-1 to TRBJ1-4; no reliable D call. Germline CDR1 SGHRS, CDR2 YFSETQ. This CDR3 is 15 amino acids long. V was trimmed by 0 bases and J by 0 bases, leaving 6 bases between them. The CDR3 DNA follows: TGCGCCAGCAGCTTGGCCAGAACAACTAATGAAAAACTGTTTTTT. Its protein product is CASSLARTTNEKLFF. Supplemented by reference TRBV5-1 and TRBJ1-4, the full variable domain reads KAGVTQTPRYLIKTRGQQVTLSCSPISGHRSVSWYQQTPGQGLQFLFEYFSETQRNKGNFPGRFSGRQFSNSRSEMNVSTLELGDSALYLCASSLARTTNEKLFFGSGTQLSVL.

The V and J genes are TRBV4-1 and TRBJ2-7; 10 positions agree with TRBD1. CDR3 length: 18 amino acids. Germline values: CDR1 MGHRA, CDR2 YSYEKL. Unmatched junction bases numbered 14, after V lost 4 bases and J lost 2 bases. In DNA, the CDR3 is TGCGCCAGCAGCCCCATTCGAAGACGGGACAGGGGCACCTACGAGCAGTACTTC. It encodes CASSPIRRRDRGTYEQYF.

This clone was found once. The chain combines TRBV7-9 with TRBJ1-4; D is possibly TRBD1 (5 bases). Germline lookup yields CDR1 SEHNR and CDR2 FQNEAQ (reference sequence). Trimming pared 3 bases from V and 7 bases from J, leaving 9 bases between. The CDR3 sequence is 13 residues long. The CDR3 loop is CASSLTVGEKLFF. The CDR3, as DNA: TGTGCCAGCAGCTTGACAGTGGGTGAAAAACTGTTTTTT.

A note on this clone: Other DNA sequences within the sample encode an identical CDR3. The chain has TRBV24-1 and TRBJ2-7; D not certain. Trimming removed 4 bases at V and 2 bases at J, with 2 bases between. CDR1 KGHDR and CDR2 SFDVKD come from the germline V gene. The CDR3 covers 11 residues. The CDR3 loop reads CATSDTYEQYF. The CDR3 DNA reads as TGTGCCACCAGTGACACCTACGAGCAGTACTTC.

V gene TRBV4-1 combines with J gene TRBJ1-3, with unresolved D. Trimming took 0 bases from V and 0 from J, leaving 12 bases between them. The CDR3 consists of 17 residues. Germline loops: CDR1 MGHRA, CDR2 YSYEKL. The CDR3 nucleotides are TGCGCCAGCAGCCAAGATCCCAGATCGGGCTCTGGAAACACCATATATTTT. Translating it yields CASSQDPRSGSGNTIYF.

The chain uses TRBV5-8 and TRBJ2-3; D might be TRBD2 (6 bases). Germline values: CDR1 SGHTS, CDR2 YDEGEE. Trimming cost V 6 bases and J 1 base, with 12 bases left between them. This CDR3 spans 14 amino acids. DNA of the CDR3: TGTGCCAGCATCCCTAGCGTCGGCACAGATACGCAGTATTTT. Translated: CASIPSVGTDTQYF.

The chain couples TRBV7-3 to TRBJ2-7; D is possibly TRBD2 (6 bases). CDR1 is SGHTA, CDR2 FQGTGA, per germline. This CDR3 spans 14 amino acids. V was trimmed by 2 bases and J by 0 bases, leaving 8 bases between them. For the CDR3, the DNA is TGTGCCAGCAGCTTAGGCGGGACCTCCTACGAGCAGTACTTC. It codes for CASSLGGTSYEQYF. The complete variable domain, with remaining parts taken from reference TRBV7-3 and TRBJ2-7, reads GAGVSQTPSNKVTEKGKYVELRCDPISGHTALYWYRQSLGQGPEFLIYFQGTGAADDSGLPNDRFFAVRPEGSVSTLKIQRTERGDSAVYLCASSLGGTSYEQYFGPGTRLTVT.

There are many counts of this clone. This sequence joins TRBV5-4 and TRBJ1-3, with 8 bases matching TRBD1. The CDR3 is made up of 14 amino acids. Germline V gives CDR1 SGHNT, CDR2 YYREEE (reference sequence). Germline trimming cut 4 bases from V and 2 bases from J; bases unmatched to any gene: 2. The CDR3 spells CASSQGAAGNTIYF. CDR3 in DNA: TGTGCCAGCAGCCAGGGGGCGGCTGGAAACACCATATATTTT.

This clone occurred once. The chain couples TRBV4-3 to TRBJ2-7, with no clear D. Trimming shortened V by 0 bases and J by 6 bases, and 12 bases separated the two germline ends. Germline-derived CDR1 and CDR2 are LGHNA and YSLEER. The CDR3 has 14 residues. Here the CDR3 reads CASSQDHSTGEQYF. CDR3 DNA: TGCGCCAGCAGCCAAGATCATAGTACCGGCGAGCAGTACTTC.

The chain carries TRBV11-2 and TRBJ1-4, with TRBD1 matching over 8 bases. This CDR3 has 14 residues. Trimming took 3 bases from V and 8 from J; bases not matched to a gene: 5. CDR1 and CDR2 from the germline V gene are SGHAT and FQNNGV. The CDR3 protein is CASSFGQGREKLFF. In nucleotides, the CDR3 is TGTGCCAGCAGCTTTGGACAGGGCCGAGAAAAACTGTTTTTT. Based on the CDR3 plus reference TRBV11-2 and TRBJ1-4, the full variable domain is EAGVAQSPRYKIIEKRQSVAFWCNPISGHATLYWYQQILGQGPKLLIQFQNNGVVDDSQLPKDRFSAERLKGVDSTLKIQPAKLEDSAVYLCASSFGQGREKLFFGSGTQLSVL.

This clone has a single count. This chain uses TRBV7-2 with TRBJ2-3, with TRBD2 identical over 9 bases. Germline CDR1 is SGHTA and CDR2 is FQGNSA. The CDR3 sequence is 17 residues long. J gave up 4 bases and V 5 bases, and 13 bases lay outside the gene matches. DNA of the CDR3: TGTGCCAGCAGCATAACATACCTTAGCGGGAGTGCAGATACGCAGTATTTT. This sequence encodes CASSITYLSGSADTQYF.

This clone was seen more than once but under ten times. In nucleotides, the CDR3 is TGTGCCAGCAGCCACAGCGGCGGGAGGAACACCGGGGAGCTGTTTTTT. It is translated as CASSHSGGRNTGELFF. The rearrangement joins TRBV5-4 to TRBJ2-2, with 7 bases fitting TRBD2. V lost 4 bases and J lost 1; bases outside the gene matches: 7. Germline values: CDR1 SGHNT, CDR2 YYREEE (reference sequence). The CDR3 is 16 residues long. Complete variable domain (other parts from reference TRBV5-4 and TRBJ2-2): ETGVTQSPTHLIKTRGQQVTLRCSSQSGHNTVSWYQQALGQGPQFIFQYYREEENGRGNFPPRFSGLQFPNYSSELNVNALELDDSALYLCASSHSGGRNTGELFFGEGSRLTVL.

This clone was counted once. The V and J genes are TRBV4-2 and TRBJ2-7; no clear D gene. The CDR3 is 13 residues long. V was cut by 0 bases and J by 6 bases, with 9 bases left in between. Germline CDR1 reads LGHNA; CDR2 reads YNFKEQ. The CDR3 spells CASSQEFGAEQYF. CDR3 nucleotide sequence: TGTGCCAGCAGCCAAGAGTTTGGAGCCGAGCAGTACTTC.

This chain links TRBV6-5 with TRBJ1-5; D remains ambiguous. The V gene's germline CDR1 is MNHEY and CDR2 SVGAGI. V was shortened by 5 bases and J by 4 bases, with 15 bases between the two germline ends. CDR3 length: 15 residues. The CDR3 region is CASSRASPGNQPQHF. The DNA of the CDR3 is TGTGCCAGCAGTCGCGCGAGTCCGGGGAATCAGCCCCAGCATTTT.

The CDR3 sequence is CASTYLRGSYNEQFF. The DNA for the CDR3 is TGTGCCAGCACCTACCTGCGGGGCTCCTACAATGAGCAGTTCTTC. The chain is built from TRBV11-3 and TRBJ2-1; D might be TRBD2 (6 bases). The V gene lost 7 bases and the J gene lost 0 bases, with 13 bases spanning the gap. From germline, CDR1 is SGHNT and CDR2 YENEEA. This CDR3 comprises 15 residues.

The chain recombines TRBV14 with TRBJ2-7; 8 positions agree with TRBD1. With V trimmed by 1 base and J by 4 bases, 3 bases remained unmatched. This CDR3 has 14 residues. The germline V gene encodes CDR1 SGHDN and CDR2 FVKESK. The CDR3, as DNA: TGTGCCAGCAGCCAAGGACAGGGGATTTACGAGCAGTACTTC. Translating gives CASSQGQGIYEQYF.